This T cell receptor (beta chain) was captured in a study of cytomegalovirus exposure and HLA in healthy donors (dated 2017 in TCRdb). Background for the entire study: According to an earlier analysis of a few hundred of the donors, about 179 million T cells yielded some 110 million unique TCR beta sequences and less than 300 Gb of sequence data. About 280 gigabases of sequencing data and approximately 91 million unique TCR sequences made up an early release that covered 500 to 700 HLA-typed donors. Of the roughly 410 genotyped donors, 81% were placed in the genetic ancestry cluster associated with self-reported Caucasian donors. The study aimed to test whether signatures of past pathogen exposure could be identified by cataloging public T cell receptors. The study profiled the T cell repertoires of 500 to 800 subjects by immunosequencing and related them to cytomegalovirus serostatus. Besides the first cohort of 666 subjects, a separate validation cohort made up of 120 or so different subjects was used. To predict cytomegalovirus infection status, the study brought together high-throughput TCR immunosequencing, statistical association of individual TCRs with disease status, and machine learning. A later analysis re-analyzed previously published TCR beta repertoires from 660 or so donors and added high-resolution HLA genotyping to study TCR occurrence patterns. Rather than using new phenotypic data, the later analysis identified candidate immune exposures from TCR beta sequences and from how often those sequences occurred across donors. In an earlier analysis of a few hundred of the donors, high-throughput TCR beta sequencing was used to judge whether each TCR beta V gene segment behaved as functional or pseudogenic. Donor age, sex, ethnicity and CMV serostatus were compiled together with the repertoire data. In a later genetic analysis, genome-wide SNP genotypes for about 55% of the roughly 670 donors were used, and that subset was treated as a discovery cohort. Every repertoire in the discovery cohort had been generated on one and the same sequencing platform. HLA typing included class I and class II loci at four-digit resolution. Typing coverage differed by locus: A, B, C, DRB1 and DQB1 were typed in roughly 620-630 donors, DQA1 in about 500, DPA1 in over 600, and DPB1 in around 440. Roughly five DR-DQ haplotypes were handled as single units for association and clustering because linkage in the cohort was strong. On average, around 230,000 unique TCR beta nucleotide sequences were sequenced per donor among 398 genotyped donors of the cohort, with 15% to 20% of those sequences being non-productive. Broader findings and caveats from the paper: Because some donors lacked HLA typing at each locus, the association tests relied only on the typed subset. A total of 164 TCR beta chains were listed by the study as associated with cytomegalovirus. Most TCR sequences were observed very rarely across donors, whereas some public TCRs were present in many individuals. Three of the identified cytomegalovirus-associated TCR beta chains were confirmed in vitro to be specific for cytomegalovirus antigens. A later analysis reported that several top co-occurrence clusters appeared linked to parvovirus B19, influenza, CMV and Epstein-Barr virus. According to a later analysis, TCR association rates differed among HLA loci, with DRB1 alleles showing the most associated TCRs and HLA-C alleles showing the fewest. A further reported finding was that TCR beta sequences accurately predicted the HLA-A and HLA-B alleles for most subjects in the first cohort. Sequencing depth was assumed to be roughly uniform across donors in the presence/absence analyses, though that assumption may not hold. Some IMGT-functional V segments, including TRBV6-2 and TRBV6-3, could not be told apart with the 87-base-pair reads, so those segments were excluded. A later analysis associated about 17,000 TCR beta sequences with specific HLA alleles at a false discovery rate of 0.05. Strong co-occurrence of HLA alleles, especially DR and DQ, made assigning TCR associations to individual alleles difficult. The authors suggested that the approach could potentially be extended to other disease states and immunological phenotypes. Cytomegalovirus status was reported to be diagnosed by the classifier with high specificity and sensitivity in both the original and validation cohorts. The sequencing pipeline was judged likely to have produced a cluster of highly shared sequence variants as a technical artifact. In an earlier analysis of 500 to 650 of the donors, most TCR beta V segments appeared in productive rearrangements about 87% or about 30% of the time, broadly matching IMGT annotations. Roughly 15 rarely observed V segments, including chromosome 9 orphons, were excluded from the earlier analysis of about 600 of the donors because counts were too low. For the cohort, immune exposure information was limited to CMV serostatus. In a later genetic analysis, a missense DCLRE1C variant was associated with V-gene and J-gene trimming of TCR beta chains, and the association was replicated in an independent cohort. Correlated functional status among segregating V segments might reflect linkage disequilibrium, but an unknown experimental factor could not be ruled out. According to a later genetic analysis, donors in an Asian-associated ancestry cluster had fewer N-insertions in productive TCRs than the roughly 700-donor mean. The cohort was sequenced for TCR beta chains only, and without alpha or paired-chain data the features that could be detected were limited. In a later analysis, most CMV-associated TCR beta chains were found to appear HLA-restricted, with HLA associations seemingly driven largely by CMV exposure. In a later analysis, HLA-associated TCR beta chains showed more clonal expansion and lower generation probabilities than non-associated chains that were equally common.

The cohort comprised some 730 healthy bone marrow donors. Cohort members were all nominally healthy when sampled, although unrecorded immune exposures were likely present. The donor tested CMV seropositive and was one of the 289 seropositive cohort members. A peripheral blood sample was provided by each donor, and peripheral blood mononuclear cells were used for TCR beta sequencing. The Qiagen DNeasy Blood Extraction Kit was used to extract genomic DNA from the blood cell samples. Libraries came from the immunoSEQ multiplex PCR assay. For the multiplex PCR, a mixture combining 60 forward primers for TCR Vbeta segments and 13 reverse primers for TCR Jbeta segments was used. The CDR3 region of rearranged TCR beta genes was amplified from genomic DNA by a multiplex PCR assay. On the Illumina HiSeq System, the amplified TCR beta libraries were sequenced as 87-base-pair reads. The original pipeline was this. A later analysis counted approximately 74 million unique TCR beta chains across the 600 to 850 repertoires, and some 12 million of these chains were shared by at least two donors. A nearest-neighbor algorithm error-corrected the raw reads and collapsed the reads into unique sequences, merging closely related sequences to remove PCR and sequencing errors. V, D and J gene segments were assigned by aligning CDR3 sequences to IMGT reference sequences. For a sequence to be retained, at least a six-nucleotide match to both a V gene segment and a J gene segment was required. A rearrangement counted as productive if the CDR3 had no stop codons and remained in frame with V and J, and every other rearrangement counted as non-productive. Following IMGT convention, CDR3 was defined as the stretch from the second conserved V-encoded cysteine to the conserved J-encoded phenylalanine. Sequences without an unambiguous match to a single V gene segment were excluded from the earlier analysis of 500 to 700 of the donors. An earlier analysis of about 590 of the donors classified V segments as functional when productive rearrangements were above 56.7% and as segregating when the standard deviation between donors was above 5%. A statistical classification framework was built to diagnose cytomegalovirus status from the catalog of TCR beta chain sequences. V and J gene assignment, in a later analysis, came from comparing TCR nucleotide sequences with IMGT/GENE-DB human TR gene sequences. In a later analysis, CDR3 sequences and most-parsimonious VDJ recombination scenarios were assigned using the TCRdist pipeline. A later analysis defined each TCR beta chain by its CDR3 amino acid sequence plus V-gene family, and excluded reads lacking a unique V-gene family. As a way to deal with suspected cross-contamination and a sequencing artifact, a later analysis dropped more than 500 nucleotide sequences that were highly shared and had low generation probability. In a later analysis, a clonal expansion index for each public chain was calculated from normalized within-repertoire ranks of inferred template counts. A later analysis computed generation probabilities with a VDJ recombination model fitted to out-of-frame rearrangements, and checked the results against IGoR. A later analysis scored TCR-TCR, TCR-HLA and TCR-CMV co-occurrence with hypergeometric tests, applying a repertoire-size bias correction to TCR pairs. To estimate false discovery rates, a later analysis permuted the HLA or CMV assignments 20 times. In a later analysis, co-occurring TCRs were grouped using DBSCAN, and TCRdist sequence similarity was added for clustering within HLA-allele-positive subsets. Repertoires with fewer than 30,000 or more than 120,000 public chains were left out of co-occurrence clustering, as were four to six repertoires with anomalous nucleotide sharing. TCRdb provides this immuneACCESS table in a form limited to in-frame rearrangements. Some clones are lacking; in checked studies, under half of them reflect an unresolved V gene, and why the rest are absent is not known. V and J calls and clone size are those listed in that table; D and trimming were worked out from the DNA. The table for this sample lists some 150,000 clones; around 79% of them were counted only once. 7.7% of the sample rests with the top ten.

For this clone: Which antigen it targets is not known. Per-nucleotide qualities are absent, and no much larger clonotype sits a single base away.

From a lookup of the germline V gene, CDR1 and CDR2 are MGHDK and SYGVNS. The CDR3 sequence holds 14 residues, the cysteine and phenylalanine included. Only the CDR3 region is kept as DNA, spanning 42 bases read in frame from base 1. V sheds 4 bases and J sheds 3 bases, leaving 11 bases between their ends. The sample taken for sequencing was PBMCs. Rearrangement joined TRBV25-1 to TRBJ2-3; TRBD2 is perhaps the D gene, given 5 matching bases. The receptor comes from a man aged 25 to 40 in good health and CMV-seropositive. The CDR3 loop reads CASSVISATDTQYF. In nucleotide form, the sequence is TGTGCCAGCAGTGTAATTAGCGCAACAGATACGCAGTATTTT.